The next 7 T cell receptor beta chains were all read from a single sample in a study of cytomegalovirus exposure and HLA in healthy donors. Vbeta (60) and Jbeta (13) primers were used in the PCR. Measured with immunoSEQ multiplex PCR; TCRdb has only the in-frame clones, and not every one. The profile shows about 190,000 clones, about four fifths of them singletons. The source material was PBMCs. The receptors derive from a middle-aged woman in good health and CMV-seronegative.

The V and J genes are TRBV4-3 and TRBJ1-5, with D unclear. This CDR3 spans 14 amino acids. Germline loops: CDR1 LGHNA, CDR2 YSLEER. V dropped 0 bases and J dropped 0 bases, with 3 bases sitting between them. The CDR3 loop reads CASSQDISNQPQHF. The CDR3 DNA reads as TGCGCCAGCAGCCAAGACATTAGCAATCAGCCCCAGCATTTT.

The chain joins TRBV19 to TRBJ2-6; 7 bases agree with TRBD1. The CDR3 covers 16 residues. J lost 4 bases, V lost 0 bases, and 3 bases had no gene match. Germline V gene sequence: CDR1 LNHDA, CDR2 SQIVND (reference sequence). The CDR3 DNA sequence: TGTGCCAGTAGTATAGAAAGGGGGCTAGGGGCCAACGTCCTGACTTTC. Translation gives CASSIERGLGANVLTF.

The chain links TRBV9 to TRBJ2-1; tentatively, D is TRBD2 (5 bases). Germline V CDR1 and CDR2: SGDLS, YYNGEE. The CDR3 has 15 amino acids. Deletions cut 0 bases from V and 3 bases from J, with 10 bases between. CDR3 region: CASSVAADHYNEQFF. The CDR3 DNA reads TGTGCCAGCAGCGTAGCAGCGGACCACTACAATGAGCAGTTCTTC.

This clone was picked up a small number of times. The chain joins TRBV7-9 to TRBJ1-1; 10 bases fit TRBD1. Germline V CDR1 and CDR2: SEHNR, FQNEAQ (reference sequence). The CDR3 is 14 amino acids. J was trimmed by 6 bases and V by 5 bases; bases with no gene match: 6. Here the CDR3 reads CASSAPGQGSEAFF. The CDR3 coding sequence is TGTGCCAGCAGCGCCCCGGGACAGGGGTCTGAAGCTTTCTTT.

V is TRBV7-3 and J is TRBJ2-1; TRBD2 matches 13 bases. This CDR3 region has 17 residues. Per the germline V gene, CDR1 is SGHTA and CDR2 is FQGTGA. With V trimmed by 1 base and J by 8 bases, 8 bases remained unmatched. CDR3 protein: CASSLIRTSGSRDEQFF. The CDR3 DNA follows: TGTGCCAGCAGCTTAATTAGGACTAGCGGGAGTAGGGATGAGCAGTTCTTC.

The V gene is TRBV5-1, the J gene TRBJ1-6; the match to TRBD1 covers 8 bases. Germline lookup yields CDR1 SGHRS and CDR2 YFSETQ. The CDR3 runs to 15 residues. With 1 base clipped from V and 7 bases from J, the junction kept 4 bases outside the gene matches. Written as DNA, the CDR3 is TGCGCCAGCAGCTTGTTGCCAGGGGGCAATTCACCCCTCCACTTT. It translates to CASSLLPGGNSPLHF.

To note about this clone: The sample has other DNA sequences that encode this CDR3 too. The V call is TRBV19, the J call TRBJ2-7; D might be TRBD2 (5 bases). Trimming took off 2 bases at V and 0 bases at J, with 8 bases between the two ends. There are 14 residues in the CDR3. Germline-derived CDR1 and CDR2 are LNHDA and SQIVND (reference sequence). The CDR3 DNA reads TGTGCCAGTAGTATAAGCGGACCCTCCTACGAGCAGTACTTC. Amino acid sequence: CASSISGPSYEQYF.